A selection of T cell receptor beta chains follows, all from one sample in a study of T cell repertoires in cytomegalovirus infection. Their antigens remain unidentified. Each CDR3 protein is one row after TCRdb ran MiXCR on the reads. The repertoire holds about 890,000 distinct CDR3 sequences, with around 32% as singletons. The sequencing used cultured CD8+ T cells from PBMCs, collected from culture after CMV antigen stimulation. These receptors were taken from a human donor in good health (CMV status not recorded). Some clones in this sample may be carry-over from other donors' samples. The conserved cysteine and the conserved F or W are not part of the CDR3 here. The listing skips clone size in some rows; elsewhere it reads once, few, many or a size class.

V	J	size	CDR3
TRBV6-5	TRBJ1-1	-	ASSEGIMNTEAF
TRBV7-7	TRBJ2-1	many	ASSLFAGGVNEQF
TRBV4-2	TRBJ1-5	few	ASSHEHDSNQPQH
TRBV6-1	TRBJ2-7	-	ASSPFWDRAYEQY
TRBV7-9	TRBJ2-3	few	ASSRTGSSKDTQY
TRBV12-3/TRBV12-4	TRBJ1-2	few	ASSLGHPKVYGYT
TRBV7-9	TRBJ2-1	-	ASSPRFDEQF
TRBV20-1	TRBJ2-7	few	SAPTPPGQGFHEQY
TRBV7-9	TRBJ1-2	many	ASSLDRDDGYT
TRBV3-1	TRBJ2-1	few	ASSQVPTTGGKNEQF
TRBV29-1	TRBJ1-1	few	SVEGREAF
TRBV20-1	TRBJ1-1	-	SARNTEAF
TRBV15	TRBJ2-2	-	ATSTTGANTGELF
TRBV4-2	TRBJ1-1	-	ASSLETGGLEAF
TRBV6-5	TRBJ2-5	-	ASSYSASGSGTQY
TRBV19	TRBJ2-1	once	ASSWLSSYNKQF
TRBV29-1	TRBJ1-2	-	SVEWTGFLYGYT
TRBV7-6	TRBJ2-1	-	ASSWGYEAGETYNEQF
TRBV7-9	TRBJ1-1	-	ASSTTQDTEAF
TRBV19	TRBJ2-2	-	ASSIKAGELF
TRBV6-6	TRBJ2-3	-	ASSRLAGGGTDTQY
TRBV7-9	TRBJ2-1	many	ASSLAAGEQF
TRBV13	TRBJ2-7	-	ASSLWGSFYEQY
TRBV7-6	TRBJ2-1	few	ASSLTRGGDFYNEQF
TRBV20-1	TRBJ1-5	-	SARDRIGSRNQPQH
TRBV5-1	TRBJ2-2	-	ASSDRPNTGELF
TRBV4-2	TRBJ1-1	-	ASRPTRATEAF
TRBV27	TRBJ2-7	few	ASRAPGGYEQY
TRBV7-9	TRBJ1-1	few	ASSLNQATYTEAF
TRBV20-1	TRBJ1-2	few	SANTVDYGYT
TRBV7-9	TRBJ2-4	-	ASSLGGGPLAKNIQY
TRBV6-1	TRBJ2-7	-	ASSYMGSSYEQY
TRBV2	TRBJ1-1	-	ASRAGAGEAF
TRBV12-3/TRBV12-4	TRBJ2-2	few	ASSFWFNTGELF
TRBV3-1	TRBJ2-2	-	ASSQGNRFQGTGELF
TRBV10-3	TRBJ2-1	-	AISGGDNEQF
TRBV7-2	TRBJ2-3	many	ASSLSGSGGRTDTQY
TRBV6-1	TRBJ1-1	few	ASERNTEAF
TRBV7-8	TRBJ1-1	many	ASSLEAGSDTEAF
TRBV6-5	TRBJ2-1	few	ASSSGGSPHEQF
TRBV7-6	TRBJ2-3	-	ASSLVGGLESDTQY
TRBV10-1	TRBJ2-3	once	ASSVREDTQY